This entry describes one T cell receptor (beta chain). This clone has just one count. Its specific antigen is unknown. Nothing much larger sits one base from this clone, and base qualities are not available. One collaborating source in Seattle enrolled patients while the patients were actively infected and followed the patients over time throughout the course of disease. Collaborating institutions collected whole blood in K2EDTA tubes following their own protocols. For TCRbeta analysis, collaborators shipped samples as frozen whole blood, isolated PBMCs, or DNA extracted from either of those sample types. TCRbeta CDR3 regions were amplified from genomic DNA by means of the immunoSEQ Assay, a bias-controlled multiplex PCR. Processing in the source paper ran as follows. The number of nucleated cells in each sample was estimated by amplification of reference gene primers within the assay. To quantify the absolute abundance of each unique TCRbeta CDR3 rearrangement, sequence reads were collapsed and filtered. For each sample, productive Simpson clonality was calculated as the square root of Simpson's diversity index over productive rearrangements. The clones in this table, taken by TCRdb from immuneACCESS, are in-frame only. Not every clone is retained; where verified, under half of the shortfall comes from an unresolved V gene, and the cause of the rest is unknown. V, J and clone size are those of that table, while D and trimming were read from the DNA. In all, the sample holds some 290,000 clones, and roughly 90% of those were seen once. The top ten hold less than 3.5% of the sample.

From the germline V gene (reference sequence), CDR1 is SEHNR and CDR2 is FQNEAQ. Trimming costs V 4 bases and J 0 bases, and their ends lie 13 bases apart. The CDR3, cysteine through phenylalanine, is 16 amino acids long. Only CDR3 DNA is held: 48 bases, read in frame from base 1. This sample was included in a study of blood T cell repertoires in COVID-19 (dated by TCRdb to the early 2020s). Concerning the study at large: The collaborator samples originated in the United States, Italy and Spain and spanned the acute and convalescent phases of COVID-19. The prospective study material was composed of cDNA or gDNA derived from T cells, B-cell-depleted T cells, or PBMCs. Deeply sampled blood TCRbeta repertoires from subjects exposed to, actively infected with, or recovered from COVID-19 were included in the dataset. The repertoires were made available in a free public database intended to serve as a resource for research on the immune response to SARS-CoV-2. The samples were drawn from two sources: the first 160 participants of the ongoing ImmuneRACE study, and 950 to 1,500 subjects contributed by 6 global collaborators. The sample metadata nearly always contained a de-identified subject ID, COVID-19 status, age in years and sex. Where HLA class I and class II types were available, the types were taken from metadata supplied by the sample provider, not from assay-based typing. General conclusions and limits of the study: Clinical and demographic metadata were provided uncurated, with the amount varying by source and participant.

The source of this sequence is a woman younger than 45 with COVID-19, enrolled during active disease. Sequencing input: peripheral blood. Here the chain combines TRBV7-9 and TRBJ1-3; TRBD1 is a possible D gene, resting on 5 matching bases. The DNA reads TGTGCCAGCAGCTCGACAGACGGGAGCTCTGGAAACACCATATATTTT. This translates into CASSSTDGSSGNTIYF.